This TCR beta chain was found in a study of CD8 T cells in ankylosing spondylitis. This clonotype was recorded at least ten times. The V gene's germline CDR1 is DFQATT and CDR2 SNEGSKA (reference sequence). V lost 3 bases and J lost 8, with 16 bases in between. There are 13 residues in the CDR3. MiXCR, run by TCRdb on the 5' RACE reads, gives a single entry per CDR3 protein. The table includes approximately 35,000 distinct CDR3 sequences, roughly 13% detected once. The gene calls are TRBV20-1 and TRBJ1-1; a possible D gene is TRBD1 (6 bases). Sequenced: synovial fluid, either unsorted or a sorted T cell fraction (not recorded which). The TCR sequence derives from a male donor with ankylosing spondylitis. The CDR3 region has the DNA TGCAGTGCTAGGGAAGCTGGGACACACGAAGCTTTCTTT. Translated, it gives CSAREAGTHEAFF.